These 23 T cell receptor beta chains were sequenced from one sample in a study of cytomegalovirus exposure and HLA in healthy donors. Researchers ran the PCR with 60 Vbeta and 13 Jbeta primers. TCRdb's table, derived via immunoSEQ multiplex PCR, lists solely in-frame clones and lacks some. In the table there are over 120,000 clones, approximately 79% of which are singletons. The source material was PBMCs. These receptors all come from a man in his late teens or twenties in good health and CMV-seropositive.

The CDR3 DNA follows: TGTGCCAGCAGTGAACTACGGACAGGCTTGATTTTCCATGAGCAGTTCTTC. Its protein product is CASSELRTGLIFHEQFF. V usage is TRBV6-1 and J usage is TRBJ2-1; 7 nucleotides match TRBD1. The CDR3 is 17 amino acids. V lost 2 bases, J lost 8 bases, and 15 bases stayed unmatched. Germline V lookup: CDR1 MNHNS, CDR2 SASEGT.

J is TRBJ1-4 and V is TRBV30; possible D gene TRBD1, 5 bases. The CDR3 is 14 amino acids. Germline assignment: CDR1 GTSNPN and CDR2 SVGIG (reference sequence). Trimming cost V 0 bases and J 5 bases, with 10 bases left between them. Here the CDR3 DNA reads TGTGCCTGGAGTGTAAAGGGGTTAAATGAAAAACTGTTTTTT. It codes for CAWSVKGLNEKLFF.

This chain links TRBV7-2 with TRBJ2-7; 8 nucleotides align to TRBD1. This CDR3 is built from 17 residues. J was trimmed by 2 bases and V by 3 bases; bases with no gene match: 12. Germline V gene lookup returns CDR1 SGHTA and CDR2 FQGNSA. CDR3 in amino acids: CASSFWTGNKLTYEQYF. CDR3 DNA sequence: TGTGCCAGCAGCTTTTGGACAGGGAACAAACTGACCTACGAGCAGTACTTC.

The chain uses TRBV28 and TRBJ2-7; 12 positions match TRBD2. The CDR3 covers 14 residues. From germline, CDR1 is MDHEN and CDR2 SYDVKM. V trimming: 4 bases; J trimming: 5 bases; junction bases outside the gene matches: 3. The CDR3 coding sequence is TGTGCCAGCAGTTCTAGCGGGGGGGCAAACGAGCAGTACTTC. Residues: CASSSSGGANEQYF.

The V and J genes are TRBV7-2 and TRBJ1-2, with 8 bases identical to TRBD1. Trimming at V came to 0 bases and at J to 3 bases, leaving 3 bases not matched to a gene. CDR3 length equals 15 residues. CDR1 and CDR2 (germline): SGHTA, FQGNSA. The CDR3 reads CASSLAHRGDYGYTF. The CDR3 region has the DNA TGTGCCAGCAGCTTAGCGCACAGGGGGGACTATGGCTACACCTTC. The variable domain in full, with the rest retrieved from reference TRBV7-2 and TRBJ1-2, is GAGVSQSPSNKVTEKGKDVELRCDPISGHTALYWYRQSLGQGLEFLIYFQGNSAPDKSGLPSDRFSAERTGGSVSTLTIQRTQQEDSAVYLCASSLAHRGDYGYTFGSGTRLTVV.

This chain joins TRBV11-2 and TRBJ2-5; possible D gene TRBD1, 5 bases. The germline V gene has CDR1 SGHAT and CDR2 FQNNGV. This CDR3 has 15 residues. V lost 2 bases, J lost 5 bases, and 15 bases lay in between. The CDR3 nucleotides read TGTGCCAGCAGCTTACGGCAGGGAACTATGGAGACCCAGTACTTC. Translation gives CASSLRQGTMETQYF.

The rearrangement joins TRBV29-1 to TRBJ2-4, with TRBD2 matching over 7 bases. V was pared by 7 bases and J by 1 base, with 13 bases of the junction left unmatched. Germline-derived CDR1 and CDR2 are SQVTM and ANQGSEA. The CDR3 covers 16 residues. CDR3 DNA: TGCAGCGCTTCTCAAGGGCGGGAGCTTGCCAAAAACATTCAGTACTTC. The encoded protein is CSASQGRELAKNIQYF.

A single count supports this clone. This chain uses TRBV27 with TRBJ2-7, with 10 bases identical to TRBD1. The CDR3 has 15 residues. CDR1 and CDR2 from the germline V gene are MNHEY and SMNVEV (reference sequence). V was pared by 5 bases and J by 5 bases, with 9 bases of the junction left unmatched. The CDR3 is CASSLGQGILHEQYF. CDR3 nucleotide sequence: TGTGCCAGCAGTCTGGGACAGGGGATTCTCCACGAGCAGTACTTC.

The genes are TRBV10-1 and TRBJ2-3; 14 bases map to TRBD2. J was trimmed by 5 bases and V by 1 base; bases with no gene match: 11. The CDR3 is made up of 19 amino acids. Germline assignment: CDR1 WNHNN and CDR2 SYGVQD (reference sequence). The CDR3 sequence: CASSELPKTSGGAKDTQYF. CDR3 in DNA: TGCGCCAGCAGTGAGTTGCCAAAGACTAGCGGGGGGGCAAAAGATACGCAGTATTTT.

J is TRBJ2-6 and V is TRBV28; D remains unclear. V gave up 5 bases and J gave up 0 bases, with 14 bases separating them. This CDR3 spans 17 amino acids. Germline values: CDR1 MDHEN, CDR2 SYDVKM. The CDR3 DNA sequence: TGTGCCAGCAGTCCTATTAGAAGGAGCTCTGGGGCCAACGTCCTGACTTTC. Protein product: CASSPIRRSSGANVLTF.

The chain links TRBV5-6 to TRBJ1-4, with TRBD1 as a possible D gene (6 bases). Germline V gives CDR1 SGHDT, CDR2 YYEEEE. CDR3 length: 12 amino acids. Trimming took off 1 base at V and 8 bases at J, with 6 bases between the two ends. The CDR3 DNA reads TGTGCCAGCAGCTTGACAGGGGAAAAACTGTTTTTT. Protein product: CASSLTGEKLFF.

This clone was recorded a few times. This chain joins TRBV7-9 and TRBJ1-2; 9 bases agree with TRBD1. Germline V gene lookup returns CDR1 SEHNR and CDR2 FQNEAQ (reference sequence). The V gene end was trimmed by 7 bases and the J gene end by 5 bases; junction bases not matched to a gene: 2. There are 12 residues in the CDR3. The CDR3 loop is CASIGTGYGYTF. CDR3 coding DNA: TGTGCCAGCATCGGGACAGGGTATGGCTACACCTTC.

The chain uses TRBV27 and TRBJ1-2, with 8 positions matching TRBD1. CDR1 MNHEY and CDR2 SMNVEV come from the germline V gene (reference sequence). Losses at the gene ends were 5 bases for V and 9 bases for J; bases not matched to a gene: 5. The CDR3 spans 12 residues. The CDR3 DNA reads TGTGCCAGCAGTCCAGGGGGCGTAAGCTACACCTTC. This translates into CASSPGGVSYTF.

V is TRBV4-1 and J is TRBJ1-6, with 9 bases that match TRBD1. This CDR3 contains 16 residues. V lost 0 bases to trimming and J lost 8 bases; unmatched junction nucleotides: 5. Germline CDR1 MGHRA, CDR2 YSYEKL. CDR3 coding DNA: TGCGCCAGCAGCCAAGATCCAACAGGGGGCTATTCACCCCTCCACTTT. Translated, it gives CASSQDPTGGYSPLHF.

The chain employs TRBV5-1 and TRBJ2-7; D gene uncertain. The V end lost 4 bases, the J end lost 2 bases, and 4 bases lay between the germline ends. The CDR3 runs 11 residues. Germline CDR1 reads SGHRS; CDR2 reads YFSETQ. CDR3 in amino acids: CASSGAYEQYF. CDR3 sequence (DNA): TGCGCCAGCAGCGGAGCCTACGAGCAGTACTTC.

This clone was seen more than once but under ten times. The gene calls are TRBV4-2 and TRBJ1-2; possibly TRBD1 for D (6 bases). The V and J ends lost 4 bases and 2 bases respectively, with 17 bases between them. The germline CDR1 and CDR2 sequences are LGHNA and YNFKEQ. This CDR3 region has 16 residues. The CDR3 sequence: CASSPNHRETNYGYTF. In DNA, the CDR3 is TGTGCCAGCAGCCCGAACCACAGGGAGACGAACTATGGCTACACCTTC.

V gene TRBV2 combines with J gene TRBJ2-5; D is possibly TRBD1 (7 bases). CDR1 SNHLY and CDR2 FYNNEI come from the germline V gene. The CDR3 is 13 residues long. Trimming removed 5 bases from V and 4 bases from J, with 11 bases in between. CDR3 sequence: CASSLQGGETQYF. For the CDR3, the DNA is TGTGCCAGCAGTCTTCAGGGGGGAGAGACCCAGTACTTC.

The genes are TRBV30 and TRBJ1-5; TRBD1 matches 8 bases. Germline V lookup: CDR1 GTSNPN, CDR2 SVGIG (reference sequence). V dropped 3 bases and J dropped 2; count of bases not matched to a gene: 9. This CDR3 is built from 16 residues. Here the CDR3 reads CAWSGRGLEGNQPQHF. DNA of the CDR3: TGTGCCTGGAGCGGCAGGGGGCTGGAAGGCAATCAGCCCCAGCATTTT.

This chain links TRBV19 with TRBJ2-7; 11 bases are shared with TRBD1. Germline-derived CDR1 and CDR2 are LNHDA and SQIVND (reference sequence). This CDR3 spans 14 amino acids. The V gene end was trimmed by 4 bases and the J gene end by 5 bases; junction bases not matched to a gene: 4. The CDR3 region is CASSTPGQGDEQYF. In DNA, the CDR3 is TGTGCCAGTAGTACTCCGGGACAGGGGGACGAGCAGTACTTC.

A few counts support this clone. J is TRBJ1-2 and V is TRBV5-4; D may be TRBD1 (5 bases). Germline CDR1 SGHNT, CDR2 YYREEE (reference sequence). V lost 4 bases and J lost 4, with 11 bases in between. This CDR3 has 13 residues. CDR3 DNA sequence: TGTGCCAGCAGCGTGGACAAATTCTATGGCTACACCTTC. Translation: CASSVDKFYGYTF.

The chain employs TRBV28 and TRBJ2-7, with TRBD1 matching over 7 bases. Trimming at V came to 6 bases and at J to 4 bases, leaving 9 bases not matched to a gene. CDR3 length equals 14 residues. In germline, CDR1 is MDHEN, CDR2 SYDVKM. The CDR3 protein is CASRKGQRRYEQYF. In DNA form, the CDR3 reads TGTGCCAGCAGAAAGGGACAGCGCCGATACGAGCAGTACTTC.

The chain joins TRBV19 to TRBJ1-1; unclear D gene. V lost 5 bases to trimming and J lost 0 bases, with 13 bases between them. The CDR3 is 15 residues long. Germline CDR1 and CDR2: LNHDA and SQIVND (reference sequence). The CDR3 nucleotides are TGTGCCAGTAGTCCCCGGGTCCTCATGAACACTGAAGCTTTCTTT. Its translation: CASSPRVLMNTEAFF.

CDR3 sequence (DNA): TGTGCCAGCAGCCGATGGTTGGTACAAAATGACTACGAGCAGTACTTC. It codes for CASSRWLVQNDYEQYF. The V call is TRBV5-6, the J call TRBJ2-7; no clear D gene. V lost 4 bases, J lost 3 bases, and 20 bases lay in between. The CDR3 runs 16 residues. Germline CDR1 is SGHDT and CDR2 is YYEEEE.